Only one count was recorded for the clone carrying this T cell receptor beta chain. The antigen remains undetermined. CDR3 length equals 11 residues. V lost 6 bases and J 6 bases, leaving 11 bases between the germline ends. The germline gives CDR1 SQVTM, CDR2 ANQGSEA. The sample is drawn from a study of cytomegalovirus exposure and HLA in healthy donors. Whole-study results and caveats: Sequencing likely caused a cluster of highly shared sequence variants.

Primers for the PCR totalled 60 Vbeta and 13 Jbeta. Profiling relied on immunoSEQ multiplex PCR, and the TCRdb table lists in-frame clones only, not all of them. The sample lists roughly 150,000 clones; 82% were seen once. This sequence originates from a young man in good health and CMV-seropositive. J is TRBJ1-1 and V is TRBV29-1; D unresolved. The sample consisted of PBMCs. The CDR3 DNA is TGCAGCGTGACAATGCCTGCTGAAGCTTTCTTT. This encodes CSVTMPAEAFF.